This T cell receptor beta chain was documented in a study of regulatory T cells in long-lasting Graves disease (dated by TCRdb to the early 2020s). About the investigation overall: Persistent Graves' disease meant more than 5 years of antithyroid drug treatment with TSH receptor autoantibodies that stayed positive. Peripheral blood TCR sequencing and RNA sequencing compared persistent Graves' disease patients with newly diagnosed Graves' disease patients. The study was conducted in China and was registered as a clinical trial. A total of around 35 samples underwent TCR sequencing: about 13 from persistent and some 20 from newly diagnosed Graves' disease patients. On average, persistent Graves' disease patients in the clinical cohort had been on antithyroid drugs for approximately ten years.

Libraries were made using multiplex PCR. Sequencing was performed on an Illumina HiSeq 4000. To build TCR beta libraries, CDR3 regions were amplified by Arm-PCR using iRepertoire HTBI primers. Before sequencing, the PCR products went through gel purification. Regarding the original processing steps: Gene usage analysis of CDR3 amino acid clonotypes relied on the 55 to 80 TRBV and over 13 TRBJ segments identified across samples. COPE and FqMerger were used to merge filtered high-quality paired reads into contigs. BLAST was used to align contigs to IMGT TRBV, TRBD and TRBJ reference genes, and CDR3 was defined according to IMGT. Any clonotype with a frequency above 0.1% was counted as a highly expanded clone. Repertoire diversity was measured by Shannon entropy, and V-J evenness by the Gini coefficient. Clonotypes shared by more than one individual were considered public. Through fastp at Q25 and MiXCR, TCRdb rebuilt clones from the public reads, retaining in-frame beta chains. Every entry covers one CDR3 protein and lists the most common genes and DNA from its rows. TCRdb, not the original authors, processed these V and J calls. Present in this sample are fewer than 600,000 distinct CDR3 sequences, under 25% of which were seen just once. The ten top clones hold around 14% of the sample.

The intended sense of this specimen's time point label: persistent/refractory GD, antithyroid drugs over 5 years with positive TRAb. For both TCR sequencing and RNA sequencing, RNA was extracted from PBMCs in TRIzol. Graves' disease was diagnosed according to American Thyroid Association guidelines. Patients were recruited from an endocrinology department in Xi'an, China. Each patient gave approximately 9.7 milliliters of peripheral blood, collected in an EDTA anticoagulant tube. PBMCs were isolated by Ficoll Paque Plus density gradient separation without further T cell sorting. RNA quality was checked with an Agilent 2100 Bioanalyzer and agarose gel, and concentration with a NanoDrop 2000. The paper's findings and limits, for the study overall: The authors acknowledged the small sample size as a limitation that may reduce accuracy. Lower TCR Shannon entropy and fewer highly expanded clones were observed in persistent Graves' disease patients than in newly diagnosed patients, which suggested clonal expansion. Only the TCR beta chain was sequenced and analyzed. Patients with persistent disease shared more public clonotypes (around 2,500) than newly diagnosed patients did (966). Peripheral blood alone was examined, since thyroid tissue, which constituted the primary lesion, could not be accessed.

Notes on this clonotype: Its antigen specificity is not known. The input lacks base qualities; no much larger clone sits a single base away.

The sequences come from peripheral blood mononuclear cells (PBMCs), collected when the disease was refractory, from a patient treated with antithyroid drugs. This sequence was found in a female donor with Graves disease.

Here the CDR3 is given as CASKGTAGYEQYF. The DNA reads TGTGCCAGCAAGGGGACCGCAGGTTACGAGCAGTACTTC. This chain joins TRBV6-2 or TRBV6-3 to TRBJ2-7, with the D gene possibly TRBD1 or TRBD2, each one fitting 5 bases. Inclusive of the bounding cysteine and phenylalanine, the CDR3 is 13 residues long. The entry retains the CDR3 DNA only, 39 bases that are in frame from base 1. Between the V and J ends, shortened by 7 bases and 4 bases respectively, the junction contains 14 bases. The germline V gene gives CDR1 as MNHEY and CDR2 as SVGEGT.